This T cell receptor beta chain was recorded in a study of cytomegalovirus exposure and HLA in healthy donors. Study-wide findings and caveats: In a later analysis, parvovirus B19, influenza, CMV and Epstein-Barr virus appeared linked to several top co-occurrence clusters.

Germline V CDR1 and CDR2: SGHNT, YYREEE (reference sequence). This CDR3 is 14 amino acids long. Deletions cut 0 bases from V and 4 bases from J, with 10 bases between. Amplification used 60 Vbeta primers and 13 Jbeta primers. The protocol was immunoSEQ multiplex PCR, while the TCRdb copy is restricted to in-frame clones and leaves out a portion. The data contain around 200,000 clones, more than 75% of them seen just once; the ten biggest clones take up approximately 0.8%. Points on this clone: No antigen is known for it.

This sequence was found in a woman younger than 35 in good health and CMV-seronegative. The specimen sequenced was PBMCs. The chain links TRBV5-4 to TRBJ1-2; D is unresolved. CDR3 DNA sequence: TGTGCCAGCAGCTTGGGAGGGCTTAGCTATGGCTACACCTTC. Encoded protein: CASSLGGLSYGYTF. The full variable domain, completed using reference TRBV5-4 and TRBJ1-2, is ETGVTQSPTHLIKTRGQQVTLRCSSQSGHNTVSWYQQALGQGPQFIFQYYREEENGRGNFPPRFSGLQFPNYSSELNVNALELDDSALYLCASSLGGLSYGYTFGSGTRLTVV.